This T cell receptor (beta chain) was sequenced for a study of T cells in localized non-small cell lung cancer (dated by TCRdb to between 2020 and 2021). With respect to the entire study: Comparing tumors with uninvolved tumor-adjacent lungs, the study looked at the T cell repertoires of approximately 240 patients with early-stage NSCLC. The cohort comprised 200 to 300 treatment-naïve NSCLC patients with resected, localized lung tumors. The mean age of the NSCLC patients was just over 65 years, with 120 to 150 men and 107 women.

From its cysteine to its phenylalanine, the CDR3 spans 13 amino acids. Only the CDR3 portion is preserved as DNA: 39 bases, with reading frame beginning at the first base. V is shortened by 4 bases, J by 8 bases, and the region joining them spans 15 bases. The germline V gene (reference sequence) sets CDR1 to SGHNT and CDR2 to YYREEE. At diagnosis, peripheral blood, uninvolved tumor-adjacent lung and tumor were collected and stored as a combination of fresh-frozen and FFPE material. Blood samples were analyzed as peripheral blood mononuclear cells for TCR repertoire profiling. A remark on this clone: What antigen it recognizes has not been identified. The input lacks base qualities; no much larger clone sits a single base away.

On the study overall, not on this receptor specifically: Because of the exploratory design, TCR variables were selected using unadjusted p-values without false-discovery rate correction. Because multi-region tumor sequencing was not performed, intratumor heterogeneity could not be ruled out. Uninvolved tumor-adjacent lung showed the highest T cell clonality, higher than tumor, which suggests more focused antigenic responses in the uninvolved tumor-adjacent lung. A median of 57 of the top 100 tumor clones turned up in the paired uninvolved adjacent lung, and around 27 of those clones also ranked among the top 100 of that same adjacent lung. Longer overall survival was associated with higher T cell density in blood, whereas shorter survival was associated with higher clonality in adjacent lung.

TCR beta CDR3 regions were sequenced from DNA using the immunoSEQ Assay. The authors processed their data as follows. To compute T cell density, TCR beta template counts were normalized to usable DNA, which was estimated by amplifying housekeeping genes. Richness was estimated with the preseqR package, extrapolating to 400,000 templates for PBMC samples and 120,000 templates for tissue samples. Clonality was defined by subtracting Pielou's evenness from one. Tissue-enriched TCRs were identified by differential abundance testing using productive amino-acid clonotypes, minimum total count 5 and alpha 0.1. Repertoire overlap between compartments was quantified with the Jaccard Index and Morisita Overlap Index. TCR beta CDR3s were clustered by GLIPH together with public tetramer-defined viral CDR3s, and at least three viral sequences plus V-gene enrichment were required for viral motifs. In TCRdb, the immuneACCESS table is reduced to in-frame sequences with V and J assigned. These tables do not hold every clone; where another copy was compared, an unresolved V gene accounts for under half, and the others remain unexplained. Clone size and V and J calls were adopted from that table, with D and trimming inferred from the DNA. This sample has about 91,000 clones in its table, and roughly 90% of those were observed once. 15% of the sample comes from the top ten.

The sequence was obtained from a man aged 40-75 years with stage I squamous cell lung carcinoma. This specimen consisted of peripheral blood, obtained before any cancer treatment. Recombination linked TRBV5-4 to TRBJ1-2; matching of 5 bases hints at TRBD1 as the D gene. DNA sequence: TGTGCCAGCAGCACCCAGGGTATCGGAGGCTACACCTTC. The translation is CASSTQGIGGYTF.